A selection of T cell receptor beta chains follows, all from one sample in a study of shared clonotypes between healthy human individuals. This table comes from immunoSEQ multiplex PCR, and its TCRdb copy is limited to in-frame clones, with some not included. The table has about 2.1 million clones, around 93% seen once; the top ten hold under 2%. The material sequenced was naive CD8+ T cells from PBMCs. The receptors stem from a man aged 18 to 29 in good health. Some clones in this sample may be carry-over from other donors' samples. CDR3s include the opening cysteine and the closing phenylalanine or tryptophan. Fields, in order: V gene, clone size, D gene, J gene, CDR3 DNA, CDR3 protein. The D gene is left open where the match is weak. Clone size is shown for a subset of rows, as once, few, many or a class of expanded clone.

v_gene: TRBV6-5; abundance: .; d_gene: .; j_gene: TRBJ2-4; CDR3nt: TGTGCCAGCAGTTTGCACGGAGGGAACATTCAGTACTTC; CDR3aa: CASSLHGGNIQYF
v_gene: TRBV5-1; abundance: .; d_gene: .; j_gene: TRBJ2-7; CDR3nt: TGCGCCAGCAGCTGGAGGACTGGGTACGAGCAGTACTTC; CDR3aa: CASSWRTGYEQYF
v_gene: TRBV5-6; abundance: .; d_gene: .; j_gene: TRBJ1-3; CDR3nt: TGTGCCAGCAGCTTGTTTGAGACACTCTCTGGAAACACCATATATTTT; CDR3aa: CASSLFETLSGNTIYF
v_gene: TRBV9; abundance: .; d_gene: TRBD1; j_gene: TRBJ2-5; CDR3nt: TGTGCCAGCAGCCCAGGGGGATGGGAGACCCAGTACTTC; CDR3aa: CASSPGGWETQYF
v_gene: TRBV7-9; abundance: .; d_gene: .; j_gene: TRBJ2-7; CDR3nt: TGTGCCAGCAGCTTAGATCCCCCGGGGGTTAGGTACGAGCAGTACTTC; CDR3aa: CASSLDPPGVRYEQYF
v_gene: TRBV5-1; abundance: .; d_gene: .; j_gene: TRBJ2-3; CDR3nt: TGCGCCAGCAGCTCCGTCTTCACAGATACGCAGTATTTT; CDR3aa: CASSSVFTDTQYF
v_gene: TRBV7-9; abundance: .; d_gene: .; j_gene: TRBJ1-1; CDR3nt: TGTGCCAGCAGAGGGGGGTCAGCTACCACTGAAGCTTTCTTT; CDR3aa: CASRGGSATTEAFF
v_gene: TRBV5-1; abundance: .; d_gene: .; j_gene: TRBJ2-5; CDR3nt: TGCGCCAGCAGCTTGGAGCTTCCCACAGTAGAGACCCAGTACTTC; CDR3aa: CASSLELPTVETQYF
v_gene: TRBV29-1; abundance: .; d_gene: .; j_gene: TRBJ2-1; CDR3nt: TGCAGCGTTGAACTCACCTACAATGAGCAGTTCTTC; CDR3aa: CSVELTYNEQFF
v_gene: TRBV27; abundance: .; d_gene: .; j_gene: TRBJ2-3; CDR3nt: TGTGCCAGCAGCCTGGACCCACAGGATACGCAGTATTTT; CDR3aa: CASSLDPQDTQYF
v_gene: TRBV7-9; abundance: .; d_gene: .; j_gene: TRBJ2-1; CDR3nt: TGTGCCAGCAGCTTAGCGCTCCAATTTGGGCAGTTCTTC; CDR3aa: CASSLALQFGQFF
v_gene: TRBV25-1; abundance: .; d_gene: .; j_gene: TRBJ2-2; CDR3nt: TGTGCCAGCAGTGAATTTGCTGGGGAGCTGTTTTTT; CDR3aa: CASSEFAGELFF
v_gene: TRBV7-9; abundance: once; d_gene: TRBD2; j_gene: TRBJ2-4; CDR3nt: TGTGCCAGCAGCACCGGGACTAGCGGGAGCGACATTCAGTACTTC; CDR3aa: CASSTGTSGSDIQYF
v_gene: TRBV29-1; abundance: .; d_gene: TRBD2; j_gene: TRBJ2-2; CDR3nt: TGCAGCGTTCTGACTAGCAAGAACACCGGGGAGCTGTTTTTT; CDR3aa: CSVLTSKNTGELFF
v_gene: TRBV7-8; abundance: .; d_gene: TRBD2; j_gene: TRBJ2-1; CDR3nt: TGTGCCAGCAGCTTCGGTAGCGGGAGGGCCGGGGATGAGCAGTTCTTC; CDR3aa: CASSFGSGRAGDEQFF
v_gene: TRBV7-8; abundance: .; d_gene: .; j_gene: TRBJ2-7; CDR3nt: TGTGCCAGCAGCTTAGTCAGCGGAATGTACGAGCAGTACTTC; CDR3aa: CASSLVSGMYEQYF
v_gene: TRBV6-5; abundance: .; d_gene: .; j_gene: TRBJ2-7; CDR3nt: TGTGCCAGCAGTTACTCGATAGCGGACAAATCCTACGAGCAGTACTTC; CDR3aa: CASSYSIADKSYEQYF
v_gene: TRBV15; abundance: .; d_gene: .; j_gene: TRBJ1-5; CDR3nt: TGTGCCACCAGCAGAGAAAACAGGGCCTCGGGTCAGCCCCAGCATTTT; CDR3aa: CATSRENRASGQPQHF
v_gene: TRBV19; abundance: .; d_gene: TRBD1; j_gene: TRBJ2-6; CDR3nt: TGTGCCAGTAGTAACAGGGGCGCGACCTCTGGGGCCAACGTCCTGACTTTC; CDR3aa: CASSNRGATSGANVLTF
v_gene: TRBV5-6; abundance: .; d_gene: TRBD2; j_gene: TRBJ2-7; CDR3nt: TGTGCCAGCAGCTGGACTAGCGGGGGGCTGCGTTACGAGCAGTACTTC; CDR3aa: CASSWTSGGLRYEQYF
v_gene: TRBV9; abundance: .; d_gene: TRBD1; j_gene: TRBJ2-7; CDR3nt: TGTGCCAGCAGCGTAGGCCGGGACAGGGGATCCTACGAGCAGTACTTC; CDR3aa: CASSVGRDRGSYEQYF
v_gene: TRBV6-1; abundance: .; d_gene: TRBD1; j_gene: TRBJ2-7; CDR3nt: TGTGCCAGCACCGAAGACCCAGGGGGTCGGTACGAGCAGTACTTC; CDR3aa: CASTEDPGGRYEQYF